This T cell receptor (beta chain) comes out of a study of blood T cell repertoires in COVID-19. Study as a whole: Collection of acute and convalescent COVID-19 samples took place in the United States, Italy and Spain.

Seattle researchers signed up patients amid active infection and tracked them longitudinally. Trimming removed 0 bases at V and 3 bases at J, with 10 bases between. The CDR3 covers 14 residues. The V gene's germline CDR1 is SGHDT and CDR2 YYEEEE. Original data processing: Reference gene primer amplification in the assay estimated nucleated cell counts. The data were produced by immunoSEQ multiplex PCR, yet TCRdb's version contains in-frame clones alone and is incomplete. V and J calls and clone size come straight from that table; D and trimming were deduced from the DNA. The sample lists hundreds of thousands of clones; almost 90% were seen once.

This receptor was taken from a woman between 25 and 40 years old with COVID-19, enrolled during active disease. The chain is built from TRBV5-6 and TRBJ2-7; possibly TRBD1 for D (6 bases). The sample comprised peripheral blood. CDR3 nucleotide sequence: TGTGCCAGCAGCTTGGTGGGCAGGGGCTACGAGCAGTACTTC. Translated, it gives CASSLVGRGYEQYF.